This TCR beta chain is drawn from a study of high-grade serous ovarian cancer treatment subgroups. Study in general: Mean per sample: around 14,000 reads, 7,400 or so unique TCR beta rearrangements.

Deletions cut 3 bases from V and 6 bases from J, with 12 bases between. The length of the CDR3 is 12 residues. CDR1 is GTSNPN, CDR2 SVGIG, per germline (reference sequence). This clone has just a few counts. Its antigen is undetermined. Study-level points and caveats: Higher neoantigen levels went with greater TCR clonal relatedness. Same-patient tumor repertoires overlapped at about 0.095 to 0.8; different patients barely overlapped. Spatial context was lost because tumors were sequenced in bulk.

Tumor samples were obtained before definitive surgery or chemotherapy. Data came from immunoSEQ multiplex PCR; TCRdb stores just in-frame clones and leaves some out. The sample consists of 35,000 to 45,000 clones, 79% of them appearing once. The source material was tumor tissue. This TCR came from a human donor with high-grade serous ovarian cancer. The chain is built from TRBV30 and TRBJ2-7, with TRBD1 as a possible D gene (6 bases). CDR3 DNA: TGTGCCTGGAGCAGCCAGGGGTCCGAGCAGTACTTC. Amino acid sequence: CAWSSQGSEQYF.